These T cell receptor beta chains were read from a single sample in a study of blood T cell repertoires in COVID-19. The assay was immunoSEQ multiplex PCR, and TCRdb's table has in-frame clones only and misses some. The sample has approximately 96,000 clones, around nine tenths seen once. Sequencing was carried out using peripheral blood. These receptors all come from a woman of 80 years or more with acute or convalescent COVID-19. CDR3s include the opening cysteine and the closing phenylalanine or tryptophan. The order of the fields is V gene, D gene, clone size, J gene, CDR3 protein, CDR3 DNA. D genes are given only for firm matches. Clone size appears in some rows only: once, few, many, or a class for an expanded clone.

V gene: TRBV6-6; D gene: TRBD1; clone size: once; J gene: TRBJ1-1; CDR3 protein: CASSLKQGYMPTEAFF; CDR3 DNA: TGTGCCAGCAGTTTGAAACAGGGGTACATGCCCACTGAAGCTTTCTTT
V gene: TRBV12-3/TRBV12-4; D gene: .; clone size: once; J gene: TRBJ1-2; CDR3 protein: CASSYGYGYTF; CDR3 DNA: TGTGCCAGCAGTTACGGCTATGGCTACACCTTC
V gene: TRBV5-4; D gene: TRBD1; clone size: .; J gene: TRBJ1-1; CDR3 protein: CASSIPTGDYTEAFF; CDR3 DNA: TGTGCCAGCAGCATACCGACAGGGGATTACACTGAAGCTTTCTTT
V gene: TRBV10-3; D gene: .; clone size: .; J gene: TRBJ1-1; CDR3 protein: CAISERLAEAFF; CDR3 DNA: TGTGCCATCAGTGAACGACTGGCAGAAGCTTTCTTT
V gene: TRBV6-6; D gene: .; clone size: .; J gene: TRBJ2-5; CDR3 protein: CASRGATQETQYF; CDR3 DNA: TGTGCCAGCAGGGGGGCCACACAAGAGACCCAGTACTTC
V gene: TRBV19; D gene: .; clone size: .; J gene: TRBJ1-5; CDR3 protein: CASRTAGNQPQHF; CDR3 DNA: TGTGCCAGTAGGACCGCAGGGAATCAGCCCCAGCATTTT
V gene: TRBV6-5; D gene: TRBD2; clone size: .; J gene: TRBJ2-1; CDR3 protein: CASSRGLGGSKQFF; CDR3 DNA: TGTGCCAGCAGTAGGGGACTGGGCGGGAGCAAACAGTTCTTC
V gene: TRBV2; D gene: .; clone size: few; J gene: TRBJ2-1; CDR3 protein: CASSGGLAERGNEQFF; CDR3 DNA: TGTGCCAGCAGTGGGGGGCTAGCGGAGCGGGGCAATGAGCAGTTCTTC
V gene: TRBV6-2/TRBV6-3; D gene: .; clone size: .; J gene: TRBJ1-2; CDR3 protein: CASSSDSRLHISDYGYTF; CDR3 DNA: TGTGCCAGCAGCTCGGATTCTCGACTACACATCAGCGACTATGGCTACACCTTC
V gene: TRBV6-6; D gene: TRBD2; clone size: .; J gene: TRBJ2-1; CDR3 protein: CASRSETSGAEQFF; CDR3 DNA: TGTGCCAGCAGATCCGAGACTAGCGGGGCGGAGCAGTTCTTC
V gene: TRBV4-1; D gene: TRBD2; clone size: .; J gene: TRBJ2-2; CDR3 protein: CASSQTGTSGRADTGELFF; CDR3 DNA: TGCGCCAGCAGCCAAACCGGGACTAGCGGGAGGGCCGACACCGGGGAGCTGTTTTTT
V gene: TRBV4-1; D gene: TRBD1; clone size: .; J gene: TRBJ1-5; CDR3 protein: CASSHPLGQGTRNQPQHF; CDR3 DNA: TGCGCCAGCAGCCATCCCCTAGGACAGGGGACCCGCAATCAGCCCCAGCATTTT
V gene: TRBV7-2; D gene: TRBD1; clone size: .; J gene: TRBJ1-4; CDR3 protein: CASSLAGQGYEKLFF; CDR3 DNA: TGTGCCAGCAGCTTAGCGGGACAGGGTTACGAAAAACTGTTTTTT
V gene: TRBV7-8; D gene: .; clone size: .; J gene: TRBJ1-6; CDR3 protein: CASSLGSNNSPLHF; CDR3 DNA: TGTGCCAGCAGCCTGGGGAGCAATAATTCACCCCTCCACTTT
V gene: TRBV18; D gene: TRBD1; clone size: once; J gene: TRBJ1-4; CDR3 protein: CASSPDRGSNEKLFF; CDR3 DNA: TGTGCCAGCTCACCGGACAGGGGGAGCAATGAAAAACTGTTTTTT
V gene: TRBV27; D gene: TRBD2; clone size: .; J gene: TRBJ2-1; CDR3 protein: CASGAGGRNEQFF; CDR3 DNA: TGTGCCAGTGGAGCGGGGGGGCGGAATGAGCAGTTCTTC
V gene: TRBV3-1/TRBV3-2; D gene: .; clone size: .; J gene: TRBJ1-3; CDR3 protein: CASSQARGTGTIYF; CDR3 DNA: TGTGCCAGCAGCCAAGCGAGGGGGACCGGCACCATATATTTT
V gene: TRBV12-5; D gene: .; clone size: .; J gene: TRBJ2-1; CDR3 protein: CASGPESTYNEQFF; CDR3 DNA: TGTGCTAGTGGCCCCGAGAGCACCTACAATGAGCAGTTCTTC
V gene: TRBV2; D gene: .; clone size: .; J gene: TRBJ2-7; CDR3 protein: CASSDGGEGTGYEQYF; CDR3 DNA: TGTGCCAGCAGTGATGGGGGCGAGGGTACGGGCTACGAGCAGTACTTC
V gene: TRBV29-1; D gene: .; clone size: .; J gene: TRBJ2-4; CDR3 protein: CSERTTKTLAKNIQYF; CDR3 DNA: TGCAGCGAGAGGACTACCAAAACTCTAGCCAAAAACATTCAGTACTTC
V gene: TRBV30; D gene: .; clone size: .; J gene: TRBJ2-5; CDR3 protein: CAWRLLYGGGETQYF; CDR3 DNA: TGTGCCTGGAGGCTTCTATATGGGGGCGGAGAGACCCAGTACTTC
V gene: TRBV14; D gene: .; clone size: .; J gene: TRBJ2-2; CDR3 protein: CASSRRANTGELFF; CDR3 DNA: TGTGCCAGCAGCCGGAGGGCTAACACCGGGGAGCTGTTTTTT
V gene: TRBV30; D gene: .; clone size: .; J gene: TRBJ1-2; CDR3 protein: CAWSARRDYGYTF; CDR3 DNA: TGTGCCTGGAGTGCCCGGCGGGACTATGGCTACACCTTC
V gene: TRBV10-3; D gene: .; clone size: .; J gene: TRBJ2-1; CDR3 protein: CAISESSGDEQFF; CDR3 DNA: TGTGCCATCAGTGAGTCATCAGGGGATGAGCAGTTCTTC
V gene: TRBV25-1; D gene: .; clone size: .; J gene: TRBJ1-2; CDR3 protein: CASSGPWGGESGYTF; CDR3 DNA: TGTGCCAGCAGTGGCCCGTGGGGTGGGGAGAGTGGCTACACCTTC
V gene: TRBV9; D gene: TRBD2; clone size: .; J gene: TRBJ2-7; CDR3 protein: CASSTTSGSDEQYF; CDR3 DNA: TGTGCCAGCAGCACCACTAGCGGGAGCGACGAGCAGTACTTC
V gene: TRBV7-6; D gene: .; clone size: .; J gene: TRBJ1-1; CDR3 protein: CASSLTGEAFF; CDR3 DNA: TGTGCCAGCAGCTTAACGGGTGAAGCTTTCTTT
V gene: TRBV7-2; D gene: .; clone size: .; J gene: TRBJ2-1; CDR3 protein: CASSKQSGSSYNEQFF; CDR3 DNA: TGTGCCAGCAGTAAACAGAGCGGTAGCTCCTACAATGAGCAGTTCTTC
V gene: TRBV6-2/TRBV6-3; D gene: .; clone size: .; J gene: TRBJ2-1; CDR3 protein: CASSYSMSSYNEQFF; CDR3 DNA: TGTGCCAGCAGTTACTCTATGAGCTCCTACAATGAGCAGTTCTTC
V gene: TRBV6-2/TRBV6-3; D gene: .; clone size: .; J gene: TRBJ1-2; CDR3 protein: CASSPRLVHGYTF; CDR3 DNA: TGTGCCAGCAGTCCGAGACTTGTACATGGCTACACCTTC
V gene: TRBV30; D gene: .; clone size: .; J gene: TRBJ1-6; CDR3 protein: CACRSGSSYNSPLHF; CDR3 DNA: TGTGCTTGCCGCTCGGGGAGCTCCTATAATTCACCCCTCCACTTT
V gene: TRBV5-4; D gene: TRBD1; clone size: .; J gene: TRBJ2-5; CDR3 protein: CASSRTGGIQETQYF; CDR3 DNA: TGTGCCAGCAGCCGGACAGGGGGCATTCAAGAGACCCAGTACTTC
V gene: TRBV7-2; D gene: .; clone size: .; J gene: TRBJ2-5; CDR3 protein: CASSLGNRGRETQYF; CDR3 DNA: TGTGCCAGCAGCTTAGGGAACAGAGGGAGAGAGACCCAGTACTTC
V gene: TRBV15; D gene: TRBD2; clone size: .; J gene: TRBJ2-1; CDR3 protein: CATSRGGGGSSVVRRQFF; CDR3 DNA: TGTGCCACCAGCAGAGGTGGGGGAGGGTCGTCCGTCGTCAGACGGCAGTTCTTC
V gene: TRBV24-1; D gene: TRBD2; clone size: .; J gene: TRBJ2-3; CDR3 protein: CATSDSGLAVTDTQYF; CDR3 DNA: TGTGCCACCAGTGATTCGGGACTAGCGGTCACAGATACGCAGTATTTT
V gene: TRBV7-2; D gene: .; clone size: .; J gene: TRBJ2-2; CDR3 protein: CASSPQPPTGRNTGELFF; CDR3 DNA: TGTGCCAGCAGCCCCCAACCCCCGACAGGCAGGAACACCGGGGAGCTGTTTTTT
V gene: TRBV12-3/TRBV12-4; D gene: .; clone size: .; J gene: TRBJ2-7; CDR3 protein: CASTTGFYEQYF; CDR3 DNA: TGTGCCAGCACCACAGGCTTCTACGAGCAGTACTTC
V gene: TRBV12-3/TRBV12-4; D gene: TRBD1; clone size: .; J gene: TRBJ1-1; CDR3 protein: CASNRQGNTEAFF; CDR3 DNA: TGTGCCAGCAACCGACAGGGGAACACTGAAGCTTTCTTT
V gene: TRBV3-1/TRBV3-2; D gene: .; clone size: once; J gene: TRBJ2-6; CDR3 protein: CASSQGGLSGANVLTF; CDR3 DNA: TGTGCCAGCAGCCAGGGGGGGCTATCTGGGGCCAACGTCCTGACTTTC
V gene: TRBV5-5; D gene: .; clone size: .; J gene: TRBJ1-2; CDR3 protein: CASSLAVDYGYTF; CDR3 DNA: TGTGCCAGCAGCTTGGCGGTTGACTATGGCTACACCTTC
V gene: TRBV13; D gene: TRBD1; clone size: .; J gene: TRBJ1-2; CDR3 protein: CASSPGGQGRNLRYGYTF; CDR3 DNA: TGTGCCAGCAGCCCCGGGGGACAGGGAAGGAATTTACGGTATGGCTACACCTTC
V gene: TRBV9; D gene: TRBD1; clone size: .; J gene: TRBJ1-1; CDR3 protein: CASSETGATQNTEAFF; CDR3 DNA: TGTGCCAGCAGCGAGACAGGGGCGACCCAGAACACTGAAGCTTTCTTT
V gene: TRBV10-3; D gene: TRBD1; clone size: .; J gene: TRBJ1-2; CDR3 protein: CAIRDGQGAGGYTF; CDR3 DNA: TGTGCCATCAGGGATGGACAGGGGGCAGGAGGCTACACCTTC
V gene: TRBV10-2; D gene: TRBD2; clone size: .; J gene: TRBJ2-3; CDR3 protein: CASSHTSGGRTDTQYF; CDR3 DNA: TGCGCCAGCAGCCACACTAGCGGGGGACGCACAGATACGCAGTATTTT
V gene: TRBV19; D gene: TRBD1; clone size: .; J gene: TRBJ1-5; CDR3 protein: CASSFGQGSQPQHF; CDR3 DNA: TGTGCCAGTAGTTTCGGACAGGGGTCCCAGCCCCAGCATTTT
V gene: TRBV30; D gene: TRBD2; clone size: once; J gene: TRBJ2-3; CDR3 protein: CACLGGATDTQYF; CDR3 DNA: TGTGCCTGTCTCGGGGGGGCCACAGATACGCAGTATTTT
V gene: TRBV7-2; D gene: .; clone size: .; J gene: TRBJ1-3; CDR3 protein: CASSLAPGWTSGNTIYF; CDR3 DNA: TGTGCCAGCAGCTTAGCCCCGGGATGGACCTCTGGAAACACCATATATTTT
V gene: TRBV4-3; D gene: TRBD1; clone size: .; J gene: TRBJ2-7; CDR3 protein: CASSQVEGQGGEQYF; CDR3 DNA: TGCGCCAGCAGCCAAGTAGAGGGACAGGGGGGCGAGCAGTACTTC
V gene: TRBV6-5; D gene: .; clone size: .; J gene: TRBJ2-1; CDR3 protein: CASSYWQVPNLGEQFF; CDR3 DNA: TGTGCCAGCAGTTATTGGCAGGTCCCGAACCTTGGGGAGCAGTTCTTC
V gene: TRBV7-8; D gene: .; clone size: .; J gene: TRBJ2-7; CDR3 protein: CASSLEEVSYEQYF; CDR3 DNA: TGTGCCAGCAGCTTAGAAGAGGTCTCCTACGAGCAGTACTTC
V gene: TRBV6-2/TRBV6-3; D gene: .; clone size: few; J gene: TRBJ2-5; CDR3 protein: CASSYRAGETQYF; CDR3 DNA: TGTGCCAGCAGTTATAGGGCGGGAGAGACCCAGTACTTC
V gene: TRBV7-2; D gene: .; clone size: .; J gene: TRBJ1-1; CDR3 protein: CASSLEMEENTEAFF; CDR3 DNA: TGTGCCAGCAGCTTGGAAATGGAGGAGAACACTGAAGCTTTCTTT